This note documents a single T cell receptor beta chain sequence. Per the study methods: Amplification from reference gene primers served as the basis for estimated nucleated cell counts. Clones were sequenced by immunoSEQ multiplex PCR, and TCRdb holds only the in-frame ones, with some missing. The D gene and trimming were derived from the DNA, and the V and J assignments and clone size from that table. The profile shows a few hundred thousand clones, about 85% of them singletons. The data belong to a study of blood T cell repertoires in COVID-19. Study context: The United States, Italy and Spain provided the acute and convalescent COVID-19 samples. Sources were T cells, B-cell-depleted T cells, or PBMCs; the material itself was cDNA or gDNA.

The clonotype comes from a man younger than 35 with active or convalescent COVID-19. The specimen was peripheral blood.

The DNA for the CDR3 is TGTGCCATCAGCTTTTCTAGCGGGAGCTCCTACAATGAGCAGTTCTTC. Protein sequence: CAISFSSGSSYNEQFF. The genes are TRBV10-3 and TRBJ2-1; TRBD2 aligns across 10 bases. V shed 6 bases and J 0 bases; nucleotides not matched to a gene: 5. CDR1 ENHRY and CDR2 SYGVKD come from the germline V gene. The CDR3 covers 16 residues.